Listed here are 27 T cell receptor beta chains from one sample, sequenced in a study of blood T cells in healthy people across ages. PCR was performed a second time for roughly 7 to 11 cycles using a sample-barcoded 5' primer and a J-beta primer mix. TCRdb fed the 5' RACE reads into MiXCR, producing one record per CDR3 protein. The profile shows over 950,000 distinct CDR3 sequences, just over 50% of them singletons. What was sequenced was blood. These receptors all stem from an older woman in good health.

This sequence joins TRBV18 and TRBJ2-7; TRBD2 agrees at 10 bases. CDR1 KGHSH and CDR2 LQKENI come from the germline V gene. Trimming took 1 base from V and 1 from J; bases not matched to a gene: 10. The length of the CDR3 is 18 residues. The CDR3 DNA reads as TGTGCCAGCTCACCACAGGCTAGCGGGGGCCCAATTTCCTACGAGCAGTACTTC. Translation gives CASSPQASGGPISYEQYF. Based on the CDR3 plus reference TRBV18 and TRBJ2-7, the full variable domain is NAGVMQNPRHLVRRRGQEARLRCSPMKGHSHVYWYRQLPEEGLKFMVYLQKENIIDESGMPKERFSAEFPKEGPSILRIQQVVRGDSAAYFCASSPQASGGPISYEQYFGPGTRLTVT.

This clonotype occurred a few times. The chain uses TRBV4-1 and TRBJ2-3; 7 bases line up with TRBD2. Germline CDR1 MGHRA, CDR2 YSYEKL. This CDR3 spans 15 amino acids. Trimming removed 0 bases from V and 4 bases from J; junction bases left unmatched: 4. The CDR3 reads CASSQDRGRADTQYF. The CDR3 DNA follows: TGCGCCAGCAGCCAAGATCGGGGGAGGGCAGATACGCAGTATTTT.

The V and J genes are TRBV19 and TRBJ2-7; a possible D gene is TRBD1 (6 bases). CDR3 size: 14 residues. CDR1 is LNHDA and CDR2 is SQIVND in the germline V gene (reference sequence). Trimming pared 5 bases from V and 1 base from J, leaving 12 bases between. Written as DNA, the CDR3 is TGTGCCAGTAGTCTTACAGGGAATTCCTACGAGCAGTACTTC. Translating it yields CASSLTGNSYEQYF.

This clonotype was counted once. Being one base from a much bigger clone, this may be a read error. The chain carries TRBV4-2 and TRBJ2-7, with TRBD2 matching over 7 bases. Germline V gives CDR1 LGHNA, CDR2 YNFKEQ. The CDR3 consists of 17 residues. V gave up 4 bases and J gave up 7 bases; unmatched junction bases: 19. CDR3: CASSPIVGEGRINEQYF. CDR3 DNA sequence: TGTGCCAGCAGCCCTATCGTGGGGGAGGGCCGCATCAATGAGCAGTACTTC.

This clonotype was observed a few times. The chain carries TRBV18 and TRBJ2-3; D remains ambiguous. The germline V and J ends were trimmed by 3 bases and 0 bases, with 13 bases remaining between them. Germline CDR1 reads KGHSH; CDR2 reads LQKENI. The CDR3 extends over 16 amino acids. The CDR3 DNA is TGTGCCAGCTCACCTTTGAGCCGGGTGAGCACAGATACGCAGTATTTT. Translation: CASSPLSRVSTDTQYF.

This clonotype has a handful of counts. The chain carries TRBV7-6 and TRBJ2-1; D might be TRBD1 (7 bases). Trimming cost V 2 bases and J 9 bases, with 11 bases left between them. This CDR3 is 13 amino acids long. Germline-derived CDR1 and CDR2 are SGHVS and FNYEAQ. DNA for the CDR3: TGTGCCAGCAGCTTAAGACAGGGAGGTGAGCAGTTCTTC. It yields the protein CASSLRQGGEQFF. The whole variable domain, filled in from reference TRBV7-6 and TRBJ2-1, reads GAGVSQSPRYKVTKRGQDVALRCDPISGHVSLYWYRQALGQGPEFLTYFNYEAQQDKSGLPNDRFSAERPEGSISTLTIQRTEQRDSAMYRCASSLRQGGEQFFGPGTRLTVL.

This clonotype was observed a single time. The chain links TRBV29-1 to TRBJ2-5; perhaps TRBD2 as D (5 bases). The CDR3 is 19 amino acids. Trimming left V 0 bases short and J 5 bases short, with 28 bases between. CDR1 is SQVTM and CDR2 is ANQGSEA in the germline V gene. The CDR3 sequence is CSVEDKVSDRYLVGETQYF. DNA of the CDR3: TGCAGCGTTGAAGATAAGGTTAGCGACCGCTATCTAGTCGGGGAGACCCAGTACTTC.

The chain is built from TRBV5-4 and TRBJ2-5; 9 nucleotides line up with TRBD1. Germline loops: CDR1 SGHNT, CDR2 YYREEE (reference sequence). This CDR3 is built from 14 residues. With V trimmed by 7 bases and J by 3 bases, 7 bases remained unmatched. The CDR3 DNA reads as TGTGCCAGCGTCGAGACAGGGGGGAAAGAGACCCAGTACTTC. Translating gives CASVETGGKETQYF. The variable domain in full, with the rest retrieved from reference TRBV5-4 and TRBJ2-5, is ETGVTQSPTHLIKTRGQQVTLRCSSQSGHNTVSWYQQALGQGPQFIFQYYREEENGRGNFPPRFSGLQFPNYSSELNVNALELDDSALYLCASVETGGKETQYFGPGTRLLVL.

Turning to this clonotype: A read error may account for a junction end that differs from germline. The genes are TRBV27 and TRBJ2-5, with 10 bases identical to TRBD2. The CDR3 length is 14 residues. Looked up from germline, CDR1 is MNHEY and CDR2 is SMNVEV (reference sequence). CDR3 DNA: TGTGCCTGCAGTCGGACTAGCGGTGTGGGTGAGCAGTACTTC. Encoded protein: CACSRTSGVGEQYF.

This clonotype was counted many times. CDR3 nucleotides: TGTGCCAGCAGTCCCCCGGCCAGTAGGCTATTTGAGCAGTACTTC. Translating it yields CASSPPASRLFEQYF. The V and J genes are TRBV27 and TRBJ2-7; D not resolved. Trimming took 5 bases from V and 7 from J, leaving 21 bases between them. The CDR3 extends over 15 amino acids. Germline V lookup: CDR1 MNHEY, CDR2 SMNVEV (reference sequence).

This clonotype has a handful of counts. The V gene is TRBV4-1, the J gene TRBJ2-1; the match to TRBD2 covers 8 bases. Germline V lookup: CDR1 MGHRA, CDR2 YSYEKL. CDR3 length: 15 residues. Trimming took 0 bases from V and 3 from J; bases not matched to a gene: 1. The CDR3: CASSQESGGYNEQFF. For the CDR3, the DNA is TGCGCCAGCAGCCAAGAAAGCGGGGGCTACAATGAGCAGTTCTTC.

This chain links TRBV4-1 with TRBJ1-6; D remains ambiguous. Trimming removed 5 bases from V and 0 bases from J, with 29 bases in between. This CDR3 has 22 residues. Germline V CDR1 and CDR2: MGHRA, YSYEKL. The CDR3 spells CASSSSWAGRDFRGSYNSPLHF. The CDR3, as DNA: TGCGCCAGCAGCTCATCATGGGCAGGTCGAGATTTTCGGGGCTCCTATAATTCACCCCTCCACTTT.

V gene TRBV30 combines with J gene TRBJ2-5, with D perhaps matching TRBD1 (5 bases). TRBJ2-4 matches the DNA end more closely, so the J call is doubtful. This CDR3 is built from 12 residues. Per the germline V gene, CDR1 is GTSNPN and CDR2 is SVGIG (reference sequence). CDR3 loop: CAWSKGVGIQYF. CDR3 DNA sequence: TGTGCCTGGAGTAAAGGGGTCGGCATTCAGTACTTC.

With regard to this clonotype: A read error may produce the germline difference seen at one junction end. The chain uses TRBV11-2 and TRBJ1-1; D is ambiguous. Per the germline V gene, CDR1 is SGHAT and CDR2 is FQNNGV. CDR3 size: 13 residues. CDR3 region: CASSLEGNAEAFF. Here the CDR3 DNA reads TGTGCCAGCAGCTTAGAAGGGAACGCTGAAGCTTTCTTT.

The rearrangement joins TRBV3-1 to TRBJ2-1; no clear D. Trimming took off 5 bases at V and 4 bases at J, with 21 bases between the two ends. CDR1 and CDR2 (germline): LGHDT, YNNKEL (reference sequence). This CDR3 comprises 17 residues. CDR3 coding DNA: TGTGCCAGCAGCGCCGACTCGAGCTCACCTTCTTACAATGAGCAGTTCTTC. Translating gives CASSADSSSPSYNEQFF.

This clonotype was detected only a few times. The genes are TRBV4-3 and TRBJ1-2; D is undetermined. From germline, CDR1 is LGHNA and CDR2 YSLEER. Trimming pared 4 bases from V and 4 bases from J, leaving 16 bases between. The CDR3 is 15 residues long. The CDR3, as DNA: TGCGCCAGCAGCCCCCGCGGAGGGTCCCCCTATGGCTACACCTTC. It specifies CASSPRGGSPYGYTF.

The V call is TRBV7-2, the J call TRBJ2-2, with 7 bases fitting TRBD2. This CDR3 region has 15 residues. The trim removed 5 bases at V and 7 bases at J, leaving 10 bases unmatched. Germline assignment: CDR1 SGHTA and CDR2 FQGNSA. CDR3 sequence reads: CASSVVAGAHGELFF. The CDR3 nucleotides read TGTGCCAGCAGCGTAGTTGCGGGAGCTCACGGGGAGCTGTTTTTT.

This clonotype was counted only a few times. The genes are TRBV15 and TRBJ2-4; D is ambiguous. Germline V gives CDR1 LNHNV, CDR2 YYDKDF (reference sequence). There are 16 residues in the CDR3. The germline V and J ends were trimmed by 6 bases and 1 base, with 16 bases remaining between them. The CDR3 sequence: CATRIDGLWAKNIQYF. In nucleotides, the CDR3 is TGTGCCACCAGAATCGACGGTCTATGGGCCAAAAACATTCAGTACTTC.

This rearrangement joins TRBV9 to TRBJ2-1, with D perhaps given as TRBD1 or TRBD2 (5 bases each). Germline CDR1 reads SGDLS; CDR2 reads YYNGEE. This CDR3 is 15 amino acids long. V was shortened by 1 base and J by 6 bases, with 14 bases between the two germline ends. The CDR3 sequence: CASSVNGGKLNEQFF. CDR3 bases: TGTGCCAGCAGCGTAAATGGGGGAAAACTCAATGAGCAGTTCTTC.

This clonotype has just a few counts. This chain joins TRBV7-2 and TRBJ2-2, with D maybe TRBD1 (5 bases). Germline V gives CDR1 SGHTA, CDR2 FQGNSA. The CDR3 has 18 residues. V shed 6 bases and J shed 2 bases, with 22 bases lying between them. CDR3 in DNA: TGTGCCAGCAGTCATGCGGCCGTGGGGCCTTCCAACACCGGGGAGCTGTTTTTT. This codes for CASSHAAVGPSNTGELFF.

The chain combines TRBV20-1 with TRBJ1-4; 7 nucleotides align to TRBD1. Germline V CDR1 and CDR2: DFQATT, SNEGSKA (reference sequence). The ends lost 1 base at V and 10 bases at J; junction bases unmatched: 6. The CDR3 sequence is 13 residues long. The CDR3 DNA sequence: TGCAGTGCTAGAGGGGACAGAAATTCAAAACTGTTTTTT. Its translation is CSARGDRNSKLFF.

The chain joins TRBV12-3 or TRBV12-4 to TRBJ1-5; possibly TRBD1 for D (6 bases). Deletions cut 5 bases from V and 4 bases from J, with 15 bases between. This CDR3 comprises 15 residues. The CDR3 DNA follows: TGTGCCAGCAGTCCCCAGGACAGAGGGAATCAGCCCCAGCATTTT. This encodes CASSPQDRGNQPQHF.

This clonotype has just a few counts. This chain connects TRBV7-9 to TRBJ2-7, with no clear D. The V gene lost 4 bases and the J gene lost 0 bases, with 13 bases spanning the gap. Germline V gives CDR1 SEHNR, CDR2 FQNEAQ (reference sequence). The CDR3 has 15 residues. CDR3 amino acids: CASSSDGASSYEQYF. The CDR3 coding sequence is TGTGCCAGCAGCTCGGACGGTGCTAGCTCCTACGAGCAGTACTTC.

J is TRBJ2-7 and V is TRBV29-1, with TRBD2 identical over 12 bases. Trimming removed 6 bases from V and 2 bases from J; junction bases left unmatched: 5. Germline CDR1 reads SQVTM; CDR2 reads ANQGSEA. CDR3 length: 14 amino acids. CDR3 in DNA: TGCAGCGTAAGGACTAGCGGGAAACCCTACGAGCAGTACTTC. Protein: CSVRTSGKPYEQYF.

This clonotype has only a few counts. The genes are TRBV27 and TRBJ2-7, with a tentative D call TRBD2 (6 bases). Germline assignment: CDR1 MNHEY and CDR2 SMNVEV (reference sequence). V was trimmed by 6 bases and J by 4 bases, leaving 16 bases between them. CDR3 size: 14 residues. The DNA of the CDR3 is TGTGCCAGCAGCTCGACTAGAGAGAGTTACGAGCAGTACTTC. It encodes CASSSTRESYEQYF.

Notes on this clonotype: A read error may be the cause here, since a much bigger clone is one base away. The chain links TRBV11-2 to TRBJ2-7; D call uncertain. Germline CDR1 is SGHAT and CDR2 is FQNNGV. CDR3 length: 14 residues. Trimming cost V 7 bases and J 1 base, with 14 bases left between them. CDR3 amino acids: CASTVQPVSYEQYF. For the CDR3, the DNA is TGTGCCAGCACTGTCCAGCCCGTATCCTACGAGCAGTACTTC. The full variable domain, in which reference TRBV11-2 and TRBJ2-7 provide the parts outside the CDR3, is EAGVAQSPRYKIIEKRQSVAFWCNPISGHATLYWYQQILGQGPKLLIQFQNNGVVDDSQLPKDRFSAERLKGVDSTLKIQPAKLEDSAVYLCASTVQPVSYEQYFGPGTRLTVT.

The V and J genes are TRBV5-1 and TRBJ2-1, with 7 nucleotides matching TRBD2. J was trimmed by 7 bases and V by 4 bases; bases with no gene match: 11. Germline V gene sequence: CDR1 SGHRS, CDR2 YFSETQ. This CDR3 is 15 amino acids long. CDR3 DNA sequence: TGCGCCAGCAGCCCCCGAAGCGGGATACGTAATGAGCAGTTCTTC. The encoded protein is CASSPRSGIRNEQFF.